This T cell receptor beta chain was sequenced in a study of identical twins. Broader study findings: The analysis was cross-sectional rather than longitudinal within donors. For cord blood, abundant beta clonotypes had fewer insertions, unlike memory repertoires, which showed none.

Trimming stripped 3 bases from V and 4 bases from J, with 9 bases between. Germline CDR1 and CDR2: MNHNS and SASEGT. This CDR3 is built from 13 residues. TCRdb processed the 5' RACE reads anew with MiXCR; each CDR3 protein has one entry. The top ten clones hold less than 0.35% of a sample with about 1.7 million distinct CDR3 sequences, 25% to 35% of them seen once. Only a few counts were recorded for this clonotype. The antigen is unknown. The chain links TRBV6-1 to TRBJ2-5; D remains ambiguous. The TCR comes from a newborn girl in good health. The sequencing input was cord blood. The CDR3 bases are TGTGCCAGCAGTGACGGGCCAGTAGAGACCCAGTACTTC. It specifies CASSDGPVETQYF.